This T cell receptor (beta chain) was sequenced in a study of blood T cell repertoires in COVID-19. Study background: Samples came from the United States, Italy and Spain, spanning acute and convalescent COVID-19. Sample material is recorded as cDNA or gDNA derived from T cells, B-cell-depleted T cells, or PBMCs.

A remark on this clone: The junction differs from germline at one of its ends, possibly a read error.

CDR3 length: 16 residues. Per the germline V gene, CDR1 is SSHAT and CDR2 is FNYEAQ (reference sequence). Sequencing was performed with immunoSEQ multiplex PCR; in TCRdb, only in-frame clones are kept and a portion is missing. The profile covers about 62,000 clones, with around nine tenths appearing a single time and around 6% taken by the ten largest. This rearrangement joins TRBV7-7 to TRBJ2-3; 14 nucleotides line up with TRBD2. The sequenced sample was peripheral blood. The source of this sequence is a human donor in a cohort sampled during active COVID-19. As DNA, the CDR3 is TGTGCTAGCAGCCCCGGACTAGCGGGAGGCGGAGATACGCAGTATTTT. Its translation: CASSPGLAGGGDTQYF.